These 22 T cell receptor beta chains were sequenced from one sample in a study of human T cells and chemical hapten exposure. The time point denotes: pre-sensitization, week 0. Stated treatment: therapeutic diphenylcyclopropenone sensitization with weekly scalp DPC. TCRdb re-called the RACE reads with MiXCR, one entry per CDR3 protein. The table lists 350,000 to 450,000 distinct CDR3 sequences, approximately 5% of them singletons, with roughly 2.6% in the top ten. Sequenced here: whole blood, sampled in connection with sensitization to the hapten diphenylcyclopropenone (DPC). The receptors here all came from a woman between 50 and 59 years old with alopecia areata. Some clones in this sample may be carry-over from other donors' samples.

This clonotype was picked up a small number of times. The chain combines TRBV27 with TRBJ2-3; TRBD2 matches at 8 bases. This CDR3 has 13 amino acids. Per the germline V gene, CDR1 is MNHEY and CDR2 is SMNVEV (reference sequence). With 7 bases clipped from V and 2 bases from J, the junction kept 2 bases outside the gene matches. DNA for the CDR3: TGTGCCAGCAAACTAGCGGCCACAGATACGCAGTATTTT. The encoded protein is CASKLAATDTQYF.

This clonotype showed up many times. The chain combines TRBV4-2 with TRBJ2-3; 9 bases line up with TRBD2. The CDR3 length is 19 residues. Germline CDR1 reads LGHNA; CDR2 reads YNFKEQ. Germline trimming cut 3 bases from V and 2 bases from J; bases unmatched to any gene: 15. CDR3 residues: CASSHEPGEREAFTDTQYF. The CDR3 DNA sequence: TGTGCCAGCAGCCACGAACCAGGAGAGCGGGAGGCTTTCACAGATACGCAGTATTTT.

This clonotype was recorded many times. V and J are TRBV9 and TRBJ2-3; TRBD2 aligns across 10 bases. Germline V gene data show CDR1 as SGDLS and CDR2 as YYNGEE. The CDR3 length is 15 residues. V lost 4 bases to trimming and J lost 5 bases; unmatched junction nucleotides: 7. As DNA, the CDR3 is TGTGCCAGCAGCCCGAGCGGGGGGGCAGGAGATACGCAGTATTTT. Translating it yields CASSPSGGAGDTQYF.

This clonotype has at least ten counts. The J gene is TRBJ2-5, the V gene TRBV28; no firm D call. The ends were cut back, 7 bases at V and 0 bases at J, with 15 bases in the middle. This CDR3 is built from 15 residues. Per the germline V gene, CDR1 is MDHEN and CDR2 is SYDVKM. The CDR3: CASTPQDGYQETQYF. The DNA for the CDR3 is TGTGCCAGCACCCCCCAGGACGGGTACCAAGAGACCCAGTACTTC.

This sequence joins TRBV3-1 and TRBJ1-5; TRBD1 agrees at 7 bases. The V segment lost 0 bases and the J segment 4 bases; nucleotides outside the gene matches: 6. Germline assignment: CDR1 LGHDT and CDR2 YNNKEL (reference sequence). This CDR3 has 16 residues. CDR3 nucleotides: TGTGCCAGCAGCCAAGAAATCGTCAGGGGGAATCAGCCCCAGCATTTT. Translation: CASSQEIVRGNQPQHF.

This clonotype was recorded many times. CDR3: CASSVAGSTDTQYF. For the CDR3, the DNA is TGTGCCAGCAGCGTAGCGGGGAGCACAGATACGCAGTATTTT. The chain is built from TRBV9 and TRBJ2-3, with a possible D match to TRBD2 (5 bases). The CDR3 runs to 14 residues. V was shortened by 0 bases and J by 0 bases, with 5 bases between the two germline ends. CDR1 SGDLS and CDR2 YYNGEE come from the germline V gene.

The sample holds many counts of this clonotype. This chain connects TRBV28 to TRBJ1-1; D ambiguous. The V end lost 8 bases, the J end lost 4 bases, and 20 bases lay between the germline ends. The germline gives CDR1 MDHEN, CDR2 SYDVKM. The CDR3 runs 15 residues. The CDR3 coding sequence is TGTGCCAGCCACGAGAGATCTAGGATGATCACTGAAGCTTTCTTT. It translates to CASHERSRMITEAFF.

This clonotype has only a few counts. CDR3 protein: CASRETGDVNSPLHF. CDR3 coding DNA: TGTGCCAGCAGAGAGACAGGGGATGTTAATTCACCCCTCCACTTT. The chain has TRBV6-6 and TRBJ1-6; 8 bases agree with TRBD1. With V trimmed by 6 bases and J by 6 bases, 7 bases remained unmatched. CDR3 length equals 15 residues. The germline gives CDR1 MNHNY, CDR2 SVGAGI (reference sequence).

This clonotype came up many times. The V and J genes are TRBV7-9 and TRBJ2-7; no reliable D call. The CDR3 is 11 residues long. CDR1 is SEHNR and CDR2 is FQNEAQ in the germline V gene (reference sequence). The ends were cut back, 5 bases at V and 3 bases at J, with 5 bases in the middle. The CDR3 loop is CASSPLYEQYF. The CDR3 DNA sequence: TGTGCCAGCAGCCCCCTCTACGAGCAGTACTTC.

This clonotype was observed a handful of times. The J gene is TRBJ2-5, the V gene TRBV3-1, with D possibly TRBD1 on 7 matching bases. V was shortened by 1 base and J by 1 base, with 19 bases between the two germline ends. This CDR3 is 18 amino acids long. Germline V lookup: CDR1 LGHDT, CDR2 YNNKEL (reference sequence). The CDR3 DNA reads TGTGCCAGCAGCCAAGCACAGGGGACTCGCGGCCCCCAAGAGACCCAGTACTTC. Protein sequence: CASSQAQGTRGPQETQYF.

This clonotype occurred many times. The chain combines TRBV4-1 with TRBJ1-1; a weak D match, TRBD1 (5 bases). The CDR3 consists of 13 residues. CDR1 and CDR2 from the germline V gene are MGHRA and YSYEKL. The V and J ends lost 1 base and 5 bases respectively, with 8 bases between them. CDR3 in amino acids: CASSQGQTTEAFF. The DNA of the CDR3 is TGCGCCAGCAGCCAAGGACAGACAACTGAAGCTTTCTTT.

This clonotype appeared a few times. The chain couples TRBV12-3 or TRBV12-4 to TRBJ2-3; no clear D gene. V shed 8 bases and J shed 1 base, with 7 bases lying between them. This CDR3 contains 12 residues. In DNA form, the CDR3 reads TGTGCCAGCGGGATCGGCACAGATACGCAGTATTTT. It translates to CASGIGTDTQYF.

This clonotype was recorded a few times. This chain uses TRBV10-3 with TRBJ2-3; the match to TRBD2 covers 11 bases. The CDR3 runs 15 residues. V was clipped by 3 bases and J by 6 bases; unmatched bases: 5. The V gene's germline CDR1 is ENHRY and CDR2 SYGVKD. The CDR3 region has the DNA TGTGCCATCAGTGAAACTAGCGGGGGCCGGGATACGCAGTATTTT. It codes for CAISETSGGRDTQYF.

This clonotype was picked up many times. V gene TRBV20-1 combines with J gene TRBJ2-1; D possibly corresponds to TRBD2 (6 bases). This CDR3 spans 12 amino acids. The V end lost 7 bases, the J end lost 10 bases, and 17 bases lay between the germline ends. Germline-derived CDR1 and CDR2 are DFQATT and SNEGSKA (reference sequence). The CDR3, as DNA: TGCAGTGGGATGCGGGAATTAGCCGAGCAGTTCTTC. Translating it yields CSGMRELAEQFF.

A word on this clonotype: A read error may produce the germline difference seen at one junction end. V gene TRBV2 combines with J gene TRBJ2-4, with D possibly being TRBD1 (5 bases). CDR3 size: 14 residues. In germline, CDR1 is SNHLY, CDR2 FYNNEI. The DNA for the CDR3 is TGTGCCAGCAGGGAAGGCGCAGGGAAAAACATTCAGTACTTC. Translated: CASREGAGKNIQYF.

This clonotype has at least ten counts. The chain is built from TRBV7-2 and TRBJ2-7; D may be TRBD2 (6 bases). The CDR3 is 13 amino acids. V shed 4 bases and J shed 7 bases, with 14 bases lying between them. Looked up from germline, CDR1 is SGHTA and CDR2 is FQGNSA. DNA for the CDR3: TGTGCCAGCAGCTATAGCGGTGCGGGAGAGCAGTACTTC. Amino acids: CASSYSGAGEQYF.

Many counts were recorded for this clonotype. This sequence joins TRBV24-1 and TRBJ2-1; TRBD2 aligns across 10 bases. The CDR3 extends over 15 amino acids. V gave up 5 bases and J gave up 7 bases; unmatched junction bases: 7. Germline V CDR1 and CDR2: KGHDR, SFDVKD. The CDR3 region has the DNA TGTGCCACCAGTGTCCTAGCGGGAGAGTCAAATGAGCAGTTCTTC. Protein sequence: CATSVLAGESNEQFF.

V gene TRBV6-6 combines with J gene TRBJ2-4; D is perhaps TRBD1 (6 bases). The V gene's germline CDR1 is MNHNY and CDR2 SVGAGI (reference sequence). CDR3 length: 12 amino acids. Trimming removed 2 bases at V and 9 bases at J, with 8 bases between. CDR3 region: CASSYEGGIQYF. The CDR3, as DNA: TGTGCCAGCAGTTACGAAGGGGGCATTCAGTACTTC.

CDR3 residues: CSARVVYRQGSEQYF. CDR3 sequence (DNA): TGCAGTGCTAGAGTTGTGTATAGGCAGGGAAGCGAGCAGTACTTC. The V call is TRBV20-1, the J call TRBJ2-7, with D tentatively TRBD1 (5 bases). This CDR3 is 15 amino acids long. Germline V gene lookup returns CDR1 DFQATT and CDR2 SNEGSKA (reference sequence). Deletions cut 1 base from V and 6 bases from J, with 19 bases between.

This clonotype was recorded at least ten times. The V and J genes are TRBV12-3 or TRBV12-4 and TRBJ2-2, with 10 bases identical to TRBD2. The J segment lost 3 bases and the V segment lost 2 bases, leaving 6 bases of the junction unmatched. This CDR3 has 17 residues. CDR3 sequence: CASSLKTSGIHTGELFF. The CDR3 DNA reads as TGTGCCAGCAGTTTAAAAACTAGCGGGATTCACACCGGGGAGCTGTTTTTT.

This clonotype was seen at least ten times. This chain links TRBV7-2 with TRBJ1-1; 12 bases match TRBD1. J gave up 11 bases and V 3 bases, and 16 bases lay outside the gene matches. This CDR3 region has 17 residues. The germline CDR1 and CDR2 sequences are SGHTA and FQGNSA. The CDR3 DNA reads TGTGCCAGCAGCTTGGAAAGGGACAGGGGGCTTCCATTTGCGGCTTTCTTT. Translated: CASSLERDRGLPFAAFF.

The table lists this clonotype with many counts. The J gene is TRBJ2-3, the V gene TRBV29-1, with D hard to call. CDR1 and CDR2 from the germline V gene are SQVTM and ANQGSEA. This CDR3 has 13 residues. Trimming pared 0 bases from V and 5 bases from J, leaving 9 bases between. For the CDR3, the DNA is TGCAGCGTTGAAGATTCACGAGGAGATACGCAGTATTTT. Protein product: CSVEDSRGDTQYF.